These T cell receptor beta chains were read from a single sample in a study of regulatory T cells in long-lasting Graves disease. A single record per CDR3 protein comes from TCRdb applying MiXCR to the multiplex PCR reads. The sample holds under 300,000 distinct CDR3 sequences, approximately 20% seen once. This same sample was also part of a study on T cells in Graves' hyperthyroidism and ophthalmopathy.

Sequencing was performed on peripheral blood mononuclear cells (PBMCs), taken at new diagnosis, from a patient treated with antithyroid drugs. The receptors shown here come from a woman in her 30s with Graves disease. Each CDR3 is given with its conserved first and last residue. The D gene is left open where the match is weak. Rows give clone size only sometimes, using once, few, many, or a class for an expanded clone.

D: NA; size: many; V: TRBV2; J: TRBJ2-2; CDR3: CASNGDLDGELFF; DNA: TGTGCCAGCAATGGAGATCTGGACGGGGAGCTGTTTTTT
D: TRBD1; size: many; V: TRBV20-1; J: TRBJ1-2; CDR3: CSARADRGATNGYTF; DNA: TGCAGTGCTAGAGCAGACAGGGGCGCAACGAATGGCTACACCTTC
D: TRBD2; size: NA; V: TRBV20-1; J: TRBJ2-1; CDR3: CSARVPSGGNQDEQFF; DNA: TGCAGTGCTAGAGTCCCTAGCGGGGGGAACCAAGATGAGCAGTTCTTC
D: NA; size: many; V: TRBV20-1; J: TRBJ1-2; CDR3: CSARDPPPAYGYTF; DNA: TGCAGTGCTAGAGACCCGCCCCCGGCCTATGGCTACACCTTC
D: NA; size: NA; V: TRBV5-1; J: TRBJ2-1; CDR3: CASSFTGSSYNEQFF; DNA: TGCGCCAGCAGCTTCACCGGTAGCTCCTACAATGAGCAGTTCTTC
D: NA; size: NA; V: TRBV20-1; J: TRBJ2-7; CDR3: CSARGKGIDEQYF; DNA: TGCAGTGCTAGAGGCAAGGGGATCGACGAGCAGTACTTC
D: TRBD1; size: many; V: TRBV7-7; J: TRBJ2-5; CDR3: CASSLDRGHQETQYF; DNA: TGTGCTAGCAGCTTGGACAGGGGCCACCAAGAGACCCAGTACTTC
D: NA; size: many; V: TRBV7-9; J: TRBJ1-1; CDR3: CASSFVVNTEAFF; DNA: TGTGCCAGCAGCTTCGTCGTGAACACTGAAGCTTTCTTT
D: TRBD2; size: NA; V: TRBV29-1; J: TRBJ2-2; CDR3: CSVRTSGNTGELFF; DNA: TGCAGCGTTAGGACTAGCGGTAACACCGGGGAGCTGTTTTTT
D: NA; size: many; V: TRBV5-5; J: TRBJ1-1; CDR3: CASSFIGLWNTEAFF; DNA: TGTGCCAGCAGCTTTATAGGGCTGTGGAACACTGAAGCTTTCTTT
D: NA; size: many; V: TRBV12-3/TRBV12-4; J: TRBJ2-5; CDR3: CASSFLVQETQYF; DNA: TGTGCCAGCAGTTTTCTGGTCCAAGAGACCCAGTACTTC
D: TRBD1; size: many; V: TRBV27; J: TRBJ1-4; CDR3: CASSNNRGRVEKLFF; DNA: TGTGCCAGCAGTAACAACAGGGGGCGAGTTGAAAAACTGTTTTTT
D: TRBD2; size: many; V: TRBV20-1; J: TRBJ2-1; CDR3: CSTSPTSGGRVYYNEQFF; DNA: TGCAGTACATCCCCGACTAGCGGGGGACGAGTCTACTACAATGAGCAGTTCTTC
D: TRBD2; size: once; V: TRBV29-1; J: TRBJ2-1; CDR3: CSPRGGGLAGGSSYNEQFF; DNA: TGCAGCCCCAGGGGGGGGGGTCTAGCGGGGGGGAGCTCCTACAATGAGCAGTTCTTC
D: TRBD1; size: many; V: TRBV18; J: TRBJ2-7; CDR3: CASSPSSTGYYEQYF; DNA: TGTGCCAGCTCACCCTCTTCGACAGGGTACTACGAGCAGTACTTC
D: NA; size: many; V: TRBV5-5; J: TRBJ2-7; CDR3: CASSLGAELGANEQYF; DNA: TGTGCCAGCAGCTTGGGGGCGGAACTCGGGGCCAACGAGCAGTACTTC
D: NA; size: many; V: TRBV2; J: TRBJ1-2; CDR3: CASSESWGRIANYGYTF; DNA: TGTGCCAGCAGTGAAAGTTGGGGGCGAATAGCTAACTATGGCTACACCTTC
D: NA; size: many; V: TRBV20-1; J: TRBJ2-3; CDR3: CSARGGPSTDTQYF; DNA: TGCAGTGCTAGAGGGGGTCCTAGCACAGATACGCAGTATTTT
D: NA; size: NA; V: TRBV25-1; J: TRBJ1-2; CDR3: CASSGVRHGYTF; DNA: TGTGCCAGCAGTGGGGTGAGGCACGGCTACACCTTC
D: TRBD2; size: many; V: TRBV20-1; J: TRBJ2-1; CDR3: CSASSSGGPGEQFF; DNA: TGCAGTGCTAGTTCCAGCGGGGGGCCCGGTGAGCAGTTCTTC
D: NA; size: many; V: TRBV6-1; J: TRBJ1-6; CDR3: CASSEAVYRVNSPLHF; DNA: TGTGCCAGCAGTGAAGCCGTCTACAGGGTTAATTCACCCCTCCACTTT
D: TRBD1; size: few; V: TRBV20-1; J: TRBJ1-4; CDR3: CSARGQLSEKLFF; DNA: TGCAGTGCTAGGGGACAGCTTTCAGAAAAACTGTTTTTT
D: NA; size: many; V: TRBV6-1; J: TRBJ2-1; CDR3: CASSASEKPSYNEQFF; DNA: TGTGCCAGCAGTGCGTCAGAAAAACCTAGCTACAATGAGCAGTTCTTC
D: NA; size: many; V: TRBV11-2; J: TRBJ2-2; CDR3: CATRLLGNTGELFF; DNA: TGTGCCACCAGGCTTTTGGGGAACACCGGGGAGCTGTTTTTT
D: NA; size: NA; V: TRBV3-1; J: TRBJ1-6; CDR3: CAGSQEPAGVGSPLHF; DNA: TGTGCCGGCAGCCAAGAACCCGCAGGGGTCGGTTCACCCCTCCACTTT
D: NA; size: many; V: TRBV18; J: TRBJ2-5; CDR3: CASSPLAGFPQETQYF; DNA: TGTGCCAGCTCACCACTTGCAGGATTCCCGCAAGAGACCCAGTACTTC
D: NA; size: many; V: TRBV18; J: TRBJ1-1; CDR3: CASSPPSRVLTEAFF; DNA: TGTGCCAGCTCACCACCGAGCAGGGTTCTGACTGAAGCTTTCTTT
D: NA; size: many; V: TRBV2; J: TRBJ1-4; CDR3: CASSPDRATNEKLFF; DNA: TGTGCCAGCAGTCCGGACCGTGCAACTAATGAAAAACTGTTTTTT
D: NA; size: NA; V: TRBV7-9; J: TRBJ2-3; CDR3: CASRHRETPSTDTQYF; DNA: TGTGCCAGCAGACACAGAGAGACACCCAGCACAGATACGCAGTATTTT
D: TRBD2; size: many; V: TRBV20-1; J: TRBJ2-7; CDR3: CSAKLAGLIYEQYF; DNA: TGCAGTGCTAAACTAGCGGGCCTGATCTACGAGCAGTACTTC
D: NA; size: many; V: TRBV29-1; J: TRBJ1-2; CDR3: CSVEDPGGPGYGYTF; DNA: TGCAGCGTTGAAGATCCGGGGGGGCCAGGCTATGGCTACACCTTC
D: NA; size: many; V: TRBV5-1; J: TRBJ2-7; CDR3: CASSLDDTYEQYF; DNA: TGCGCCAGCAGCTTGGACGATACCTACGAGCAGTACTTC
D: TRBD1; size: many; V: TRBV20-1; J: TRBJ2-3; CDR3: CSATGQGGTDTQYF; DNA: TGCAGTGCAACGGGACAGGGCGGCACAGATACGCAGTATTTT
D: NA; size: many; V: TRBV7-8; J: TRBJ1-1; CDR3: CATTRQRNTEAFF; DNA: TGTGCCACCACAAGACAGCGTAACACTGAAGCTTTCTTT
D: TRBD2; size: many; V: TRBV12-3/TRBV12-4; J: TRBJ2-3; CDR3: CASSSNPGLGGTDTQYF; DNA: TGTGCCAGCAGTTCCAATCCGGGACTAGGAGGTACAGATACGCAGTATTTT
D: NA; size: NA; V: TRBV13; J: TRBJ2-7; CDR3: CASSLEPAEQYF; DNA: TGTGCCAGCAGCTTAGAACCGGCAGAGCAGTACTTC
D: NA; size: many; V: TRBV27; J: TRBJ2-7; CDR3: CASSPLWGTRRYEQYF; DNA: TGTGCCAGCAGCCCCCTTTGGGGAACGCGGAGGTACGAGCAGTACTTC
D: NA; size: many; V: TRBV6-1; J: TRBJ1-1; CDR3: CAATQGGDTEAFF; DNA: TGTGCCGCCACCCAAGGGGGGGACACTGAAGCTTTCTTT
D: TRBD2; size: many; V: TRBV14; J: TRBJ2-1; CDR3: CASSRRVAGSSYNEQFF; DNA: TGTGCCAGCAGCCGGCGGGTAGCGGGGAGCTCCTACAATGAGCAGTTCTTC
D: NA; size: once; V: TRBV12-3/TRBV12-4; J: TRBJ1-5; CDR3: CASSPQGGQPQHF; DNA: TGTGCCAGCAGTCCCCAGGGAGGCCAGCCCCAGCATTTT
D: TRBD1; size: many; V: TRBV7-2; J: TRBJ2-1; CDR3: CASSLLTGGEQFF; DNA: TGTGCCAGCAGCTTACTGACAGGGGGTGAGCAGTTCTTC
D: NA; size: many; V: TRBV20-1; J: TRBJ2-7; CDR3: CSAMATSYEQYF; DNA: TGCAGTGCTATGGCAACTTCCTACGAGCAGTACTTC
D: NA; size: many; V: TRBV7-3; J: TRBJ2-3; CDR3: CASSFRGGDTQYF; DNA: TGTGCCAGCAGCTTCAGGGGGGGAGATACGCAGTATTTT
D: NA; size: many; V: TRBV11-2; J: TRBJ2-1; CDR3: CASSPNRKGEQFF; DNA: TGTGCCAGCAGCCCTAACCGGAAGGGTGAGCAGTTCTTC
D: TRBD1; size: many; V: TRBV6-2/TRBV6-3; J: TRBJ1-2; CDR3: CASRGTGGSDGYTF; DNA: TGTGCCAGCAGGGGGACAGGGGGCTCGGATGGCTACACCTTC